This TCR beta chain originates from a study of blood T cell repertoires in COVID-19. Using immunoSEQ multiplex PCR, the repertoire was profiled, and TCRdb retains in-frame clones only, with some absent. The sample holds some 140,000 clones, almost 85% seen once. Trimming cost V 0 bases and J 10 bases, with 17 bases left between them. The germline CDR1 and CDR2 sequences are SGDLS and YYNGEE. This CDR3 is built from 15 residues. The gene calls are TRBV9 and TRBJ1-5; D might be TRBD1 (5 bases). Input material: peripheral blood. This clonotype originated in a human donor in a cohort sampled during active COVID-19. CDR3 in DNA: TGTGCCAGCAGCGTAGAGGGAAGGCCGGGGGAACCCCAGCATTTT. Translated, it gives CASSVEGRPGEPQHF.